Each of the 25 T cell receptor beta chains below was sequenced from the same sample in a study of molecular identifiers for immune sequencing clone quantification. MiXCR, applied by TCRdb to the PCR reads, yields one record per CDR3 protein. The sample holds about 320,000 distinct CDR3 sequences, 20% to 25% seen once. Input material: naive CD8+ T cells from blood, with Jurkat cell RNA spiked in. As for subset: FACS-sorted CD8+CD4-CCR7+CD45RA+ naive T cells. These receptors originate from a human donor in good health. Some libraries in this study had Jurkat cell RNA spiked in.

V and J are TRBV6-2 or TRBV6-3 and TRBJ1-6; D is unresolved. CDR1 and CDR2 from the germline V gene are MNHEY and SVGEGT. Between the trimmed V and J ends, which lost 6 bases and 5 bases, there was a span of 17 bases. The CDR3 extends over 16 amino acids. This CDR3 reads CASSPTSVRHNSPLHF. CDR3 DNA sequence: TGTGCCAGCAGCCCTACGTCCGTGCGGCATAATTCACCCCTCCACTTT.

This clonotype was seen a handful of times. The chain has TRBV27 and TRBJ1-2; a possible D gene is TRBD1 (5 bases). V shed 6 bases and J shed 8 bases, with 22 bases lying between them. The V gene's germline CDR1 is MNHEY and CDR2 SMNVEV (reference sequence). The CDR3 sequence is 15 residues long. The CDR3 here is CASSHRSDIVHGYTF. The CDR3 DNA reads as TGTGCCAGCAGCCATCGATCGGACATTGTCCACGGCTACACCTTC.

This clonotype occurred a few times. This rearrangement joins TRBV29-1 to TRBJ1-1; possible D gene TRBD1, 5 bases. Trimming removed 0 bases from V and 6 bases from J, with 23 bases in between. The V gene's germline CDR1 is SQVTM and CDR2 ANQGSEA. There are 17 residues in the CDR3. CDR3 protein: CSVEDESSREALAEAFF. The CDR3 DNA follows: TGCAGCGTTGAAGATGAGAGTTCCAGGGAAGCCCTCGCTGAAGCTTTCTTT.

This clonotype was seen at least ten times. The chain is built from TRBV5-1 and TRBJ2-3; TRBD2 agrees at 9 bases. Unmatched junction bases numbered 10, after V lost 1 base and J lost 7 bases. The CDR3 has 16 amino acids. Per the germline V gene, CDR1 is SGHRS and CDR2 is YFSETQ. The chain's CDR3 is CASSLYGGGAAHTQYF. In DNA, the CDR3 is TGCGCCAGCAGCTTGTATGGCGGGGGGGCCGCTCATACGCAGTATTTT.

The V gene is TRBV19, the J gene TRBJ2-5, with a possible D match to TRBD2 (6 bases). The CDR3 sequence is 14 residues long. The germline V gene encodes CDR1 LNHDA and CDR2 SQIVND (reference sequence). V was clipped by 7 bases and J by 5 bases, with 17 bases between them. The CDR3 DNA is TGTGCCAGTACGGTACGCTACGGGAGTGAGACCCAGTACTTC. Translated: CASTVRYGSETQYF.

The chain is built from TRBV7-9 and TRBJ1-1; D gene unclear. The CDR3 is made up of 16 amino acids. Trimming took off 3 bases at V and 3 bases at J, with 17 bases between the two ends. The germline V gene has CDR1 SEHNR and CDR2 FQNEAQ (reference sequence). The DNA for the CDR3 is TGTGCCAGCAGCTTCGTCGTGGGTGTTATGGACACTGAAGCTTTCTTT. Translation gives CASSFVVGVMDTEAFF.

In its sample, this clonotype was seen many times. J is TRBJ2-2 and V is TRBV5-1; D is unclear. The CDR3 is 13 residues long. Germline-derived CDR1 and CDR2 are SGHRS and YFSETQ. Deletions cut 2 bases from V and 5 bases from J, with 7 bases between. CDR3 nucleotide sequence: TGCGCCAGCAGCTTCACTGATACCGGGGAGCTGTTTTTT. Protein: CASSFTDTGELFF.

This clonotype was observed at least ten times. The J gene is TRBJ2-7, the V gene TRBV4-1; the D is unclear. The CDR3 extends over 14 amino acids. The ends were cut back, 4 bases at V and 1 base at J, with 11 bases in the middle. Germline V CDR1 and CDR2: MGHRA, YSYEKL. As DNA, the CDR3 is TGCGCCAGCAGCCCGGGCCCGGAATCCTACGAGCAGTACTTC. It specifies CASSPGPESYEQYF.

At least ten counts were recorded for this clonotype. CDR3 residues: CASSLTSGSEQYF. In DNA form, the CDR3 reads TGTGCCAGCAGCTTGACTAGCGGCAGCGAGCAGTACTTC. The chain recombines TRBV7-2 with TRBJ2-7; 9 bases are a match to TRBD2. The CDR3 is 13 residues long. Germline CDR1 and CDR2: SGHTA and FQGNSA. The V and J ends lost 3 bases and 6 bases, in that order; junction bases with no gene match: 3.

The table lists this clonotype with many counts. This chain links TRBV12-3 or TRBV12-4 with TRBJ2-5; 8 bases map to TRBD2. The CDR3 sequence is 13 residues long. V was pared by 7 bases and J by 5 bases, with 6 bases of the junction left unmatched. CDR3 sequence: CASTPGGEETQYF. In DNA form, the CDR3 reads TGTGCCAGCACCCCCGGGGGGGAGGAGACCCAGTACTTC.

The chain's CDR3 is CASSYPSDRGQETQYF. CDR3 nucleotide sequence: TGTGCCAGCAGTTACCCTTCGGACAGGGGACAAGAGACCCAGTACTTC. This chain connects TRBV6-5 to TRBJ2-5, with TRBD1 matching 9 bases. This CDR3 spans 16 amino acids. Germline V gene sequence: CDR1 MNHEY, CDR2 SVGAGI. Trimming removed 2 bases from V and 2 bases from J; junction bases left unmatched: 6.

There are many counts of this clonotype. This chain joins TRBV4-3 and TRBJ2-7; D unresolved. CDR1 LGHNA and CDR2 YSLEER come from the germline V gene. CDR3 length: 16 amino acids. Trimming took off 0 bases at V and 1 base at J, with 13 bases between the two ends. The CDR3 loop reads CASSQDLGSHSYEQYF. The CDR3 nucleotides are TGCGCCAGCAGCCAAGATCTTGGCAGTCATTCCTACGAGCAGTACTTC.

Ten or more counts support this clonotype. The chain is built from TRBV5-6 and TRBJ2-3; D is uncertain. The CDR3 has 14 residues. Germline V lookup: CDR1 SGHDT, CDR2 YYEEEE. The V end lost 1 base, the J end lost 2 bases, and 8 bases lay between the germline ends. CDR3 amino acids: CASSLSSNTDTQYF. As DNA, the CDR3 is TGTGCCAGCAGCTTGTCCTCAAACACAGATACGCAGTATTTT.

This clonotype was recorded many times. The chain couples TRBV4-1 to TRBJ1-1, with 7 positions matching TRBD1. Looked up from germline, CDR1 is MGHRA and CDR2 is YSYEKL. The CDR3 sequence is 15 residues long. Unmatched junction bases numbered 8, after V lost 2 bases and J lost 5 bases. As DNA, the CDR3 is TGCGCCAGCAGCCAACACAGGGGCATAGTGACTGAAGCTTTCTTT. Amino acid sequence: CASSQHRGIVTEAFF.

The table lists this clonotype with a few counts. The chain combines TRBV27 with TRBJ2-7, with 9 bases identical to TRBD2. V was pared by 3 bases and J by 0 bases, with 3 bases of the junction left unmatched. The CDR3 is made up of 15 amino acids. The germline CDR1 and CDR2 sequences are MNHEY and SMNVEV (reference sequence). The CDR3 coding sequence is TGTGCCAGCAGTTTTGCGGGGGGGAGCTCCTACGAGCAGTACTTC. Its translation: CASSFAGGSSYEQYF.

Worth noting for this clonotype: With a much larger clone just one base away, this may be a read error. J is TRBJ2-1 and V is TRBV18; D may match TRBD1 or TRBD2 (5 bases each). The CDR3 extends over 15 amino acids. Germline loops: CDR1 KGHSH, CDR2 LQKENI. The CDR3 DNA is TGTGCCAGCTCACCCAGTAGGGGACCCTACAATGAGCAGATCTTC. As protein: CASSPSRGPYNEQIF.

This clonotype occurred many times. The genes are TRBV20-1 and TRBJ2-1; perhaps TRBD1 as D (5 bases). The germline CDR1 and CDR2 sequences are DFQATT and SNEGSKA (reference sequence). V gave up 3 bases and J gave up 8 bases, with 14 bases separating them. This CDR3 is built from 13 residues. The CDR3 DNA is TGCAGTGCTAGGCTTGCAGGGTCCCATGAGCAGTTCTTC. Residues: CSARLAGSHEQFF.

Concerning this clonotype itself: This may be a read error, as it is one base from a much larger clone. The chain joins TRBV7-8 to TRBJ1-1; D ambiguous. V lost 1 base and J lost 4, with 13 bases in between. CDR1 and CDR2 (germline): SGHVS, FQNEAQ. CDR3 length: 15 amino acids. The CDR3 sequence is CASSLVGGSFTEAFF. The CDR3 region has the DNA TGTGCCAGCAGCTTAGTTGGCGGCTCCTTCACTGAAGCTTTCTTT.

This clonotype showed up just once. The junction shows a germline mismatch at one end, possibly a read error. The CDR3 DNA is TGTGCCAGCAGCTTGATTCCGGCTAGCACGGATTTT. Its protein is CASSLIPASTDF. The J gene is TRBJ2-3, the V gene TRBV5-6, with D perhaps matching TRBD2 (5 bases). CDR1 SGHDT and CDR2 YYEEEE come from the germline V gene. The CDR3 has 12 amino acids.

This clonotype was seen a few times. The rearrangement links TRBV19 to TRBJ2-1, with D possibly being TRBD2 (6 bases). From germline, CDR1 is LNHDA and CDR2 SQIVND (reference sequence). This CDR3 is built from 11 residues. Trimming removed 3 bases at V and 9 bases at J, with 6 bases between. Here the CDR3 reads CASSMGGEQFF. CDR3 DNA: TGTGCCAGTAGTATGGGAGGTGAGCAGTTCTTC.

In this sample, this clonotype turned up a few times. The chain has TRBV4-3 and TRBJ2-3; TRBD2 is a possible D gene (5 bases). The CDR3 runs 17 residues. Germline CDR1 LGHNA, CDR2 YSLEER. V was cut by 0 bases and J by 2 bases, with 15 bases left in between. CDR3 sequence reads: CASSQDGVGGITDTQYF. The DNA of the CDR3 is TGCGCCAGCAGCCAAGACGGGGTCGGCGGTATCACAGATACGCAGTATTTT.

This clonotype was seen more than once but under ten times. V gene TRBV29-1 combines with J gene TRBJ2-7, with 11 bases fitting TRBD2. This CDR3 region has 13 residues. The germline V gene has CDR1 SQVTM and CDR2 ANQGSEA. The J segment lost 4 bases and the V segment lost 6 bases, leaving 5 bases of the junction unmatched. The CDR3: CSVEGLADYEQYF. Here the CDR3 DNA reads TGCAGCGTCGAGGGACTAGCGGATTACGAGCAGTACTTC.

This clonotype was seen many times. The V call is TRBV27, the J call TRBJ2-5, with D possibly being TRBD1 (5 bases). The CDR3 extends over 13 amino acids. Germline values: CDR1 MNHEY, CDR2 SMNVEV (reference sequence). The V end lost 5 bases, the J end lost 0 bases, and 7 bases lay between the germline ends. The CDR3 is CASSLGHQETQYF. CDR3 in DNA: TGTGCCAGCAGTCTGGGGCACCAAGAGACCCAGTACTTC.

This clonotype was counted ten times or more. The chain employs TRBV12-3 or TRBV12-4 and TRBJ2-3; D is unclear. Trimming took off 4 bases at V and 4 bases at J, with 12 bases between the two ends. The CDR3 extends over 14 amino acids. CDR3 nucleotides: TGTGCCAGCAGTTCATTTGGGCCCGCAGATACGCAGTATTTT. This codes for CASSSFGPADTQYF.

This clonotype was found once. A single base separates this from a much larger clone, so it may be a read error. This rearrangement joins TRBV10-3 to TRBJ2-7; 8 positions agree with TRBD1. The CDR3 is made up of 12 amino acids. The germline gives CDR1 ENHRY, CDR2 SYGVKD. The CDR3 DNA reads TGTGCCGTCAGCCCAGGGGGCGACGAGCAGTACTTC. Amino acids: CAVSPGGDEQYF.